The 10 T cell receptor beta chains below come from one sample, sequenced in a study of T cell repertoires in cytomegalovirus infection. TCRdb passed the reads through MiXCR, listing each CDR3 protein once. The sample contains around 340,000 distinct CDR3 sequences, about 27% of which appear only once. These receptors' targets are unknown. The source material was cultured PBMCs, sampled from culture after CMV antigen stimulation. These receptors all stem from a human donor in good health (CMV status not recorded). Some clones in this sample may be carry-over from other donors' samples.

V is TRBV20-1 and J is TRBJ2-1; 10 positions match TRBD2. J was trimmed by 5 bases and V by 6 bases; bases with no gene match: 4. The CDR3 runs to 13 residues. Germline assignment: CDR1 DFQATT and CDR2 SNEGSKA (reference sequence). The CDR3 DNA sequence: TGCAGTGCGCTGGGACTAGCGAACAATGAGCAGTTCTTC. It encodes CSALGLANNEQFF.

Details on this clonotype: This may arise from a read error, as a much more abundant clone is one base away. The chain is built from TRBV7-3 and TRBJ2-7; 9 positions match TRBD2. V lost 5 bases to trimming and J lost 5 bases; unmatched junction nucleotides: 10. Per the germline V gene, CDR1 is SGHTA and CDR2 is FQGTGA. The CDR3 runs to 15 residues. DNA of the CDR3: TGTGCCAGCAGCATTGGACTAGCGACCGACCACGAGCAGTACTTC. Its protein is CASSIGLATDHEQYF.

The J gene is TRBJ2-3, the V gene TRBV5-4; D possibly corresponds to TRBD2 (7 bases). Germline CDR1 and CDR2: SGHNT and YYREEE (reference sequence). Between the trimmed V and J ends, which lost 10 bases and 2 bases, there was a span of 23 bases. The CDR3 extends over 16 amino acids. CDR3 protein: CAGTLGGELSTDTQYF. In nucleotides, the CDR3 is TGTGCCGGAACTCTAGGGGGGGAGCTTTCCACAGATACGCAGTATTTT.

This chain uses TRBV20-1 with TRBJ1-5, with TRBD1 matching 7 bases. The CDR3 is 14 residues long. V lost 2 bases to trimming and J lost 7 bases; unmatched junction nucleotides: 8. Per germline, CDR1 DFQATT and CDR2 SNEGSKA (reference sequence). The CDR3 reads CSARTTGVGQPQHF. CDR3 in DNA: TGCAGTGCTAGAACTACAGGGGTGGGGCAGCCCCAGCATTTT.

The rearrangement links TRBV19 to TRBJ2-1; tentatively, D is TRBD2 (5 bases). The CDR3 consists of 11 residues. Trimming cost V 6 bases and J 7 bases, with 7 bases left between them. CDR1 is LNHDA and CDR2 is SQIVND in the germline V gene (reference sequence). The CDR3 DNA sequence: TGTGCCAGTAGGCGGGCGAATGAGCAGTTCTTC. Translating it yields CASRRANEQFF.

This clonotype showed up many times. Written as DNA, the CDR3 is TGTGCCAGCAGCTTAGAGGGAGTGGGTTACAATGAGCAGTTCTTC. Amino acid sequence: CASSLEGVGYNEQFF. V usage is TRBV7-3 and J usage is TRBJ2-1, with a weak D call TRBD2 (5 bases). The CDR3 has 15 residues. The germline V and J ends were trimmed by 2 bases and 4 bases, with 12 bases remaining between them. Germline V gives CDR1 SGHTA, CDR2 FQGTGA.

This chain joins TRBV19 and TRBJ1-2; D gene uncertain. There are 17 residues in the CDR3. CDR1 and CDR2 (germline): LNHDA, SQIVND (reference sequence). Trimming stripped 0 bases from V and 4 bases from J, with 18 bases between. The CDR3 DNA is TGTGCCAGTAGTATAGATCCCCCGGCACGACTCCTCTATGGCTACACCTTC. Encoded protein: CASSIDPPARLLYGYTF.

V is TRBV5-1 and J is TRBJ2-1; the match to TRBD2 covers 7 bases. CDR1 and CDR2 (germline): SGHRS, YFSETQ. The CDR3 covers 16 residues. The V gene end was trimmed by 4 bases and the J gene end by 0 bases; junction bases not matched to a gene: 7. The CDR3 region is CASSPGEGSSYNEQFF. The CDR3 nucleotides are TGCGCCAGCAGCCCCGGGGAGGGGAGCTCCTACAATGAGCAGTTCTTC.

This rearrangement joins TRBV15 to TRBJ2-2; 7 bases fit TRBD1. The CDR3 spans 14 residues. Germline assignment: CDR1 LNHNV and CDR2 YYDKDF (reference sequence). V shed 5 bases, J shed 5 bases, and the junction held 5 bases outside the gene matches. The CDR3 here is CATSLRQGTGELFF. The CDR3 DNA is TGTGCCACCAGCTTACGACAGGGAACCGGGGAGCTGTTTTTT. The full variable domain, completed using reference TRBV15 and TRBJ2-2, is DAMVIQNPRYQVTQFGKPVTLSCSQTLNHNVMYWYQQKSSQAPKLLFHYYDKDFNNEADTPDNFQSRRPNTSFCFLDIRSPGLGDTAMYLCATSLRQGTGELFFGEGSRLTVL.

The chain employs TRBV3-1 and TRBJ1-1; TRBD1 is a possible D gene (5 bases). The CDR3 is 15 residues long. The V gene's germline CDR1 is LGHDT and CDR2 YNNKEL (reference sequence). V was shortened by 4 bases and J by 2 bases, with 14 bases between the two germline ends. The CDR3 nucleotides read TGTGCCAGCAGCCGGGGGGACGAGACCAACACTGAAGCTTTCTTT. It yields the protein CASSRGDETNTEAFF.